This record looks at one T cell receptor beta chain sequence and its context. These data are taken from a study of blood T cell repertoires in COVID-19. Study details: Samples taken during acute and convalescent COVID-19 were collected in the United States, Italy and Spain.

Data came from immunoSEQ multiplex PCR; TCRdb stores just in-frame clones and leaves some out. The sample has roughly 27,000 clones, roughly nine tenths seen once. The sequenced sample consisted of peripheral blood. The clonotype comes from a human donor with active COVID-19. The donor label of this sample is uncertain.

The CDR3 here is CASSELGATGELFF. CDR3 coding DNA: TGTGCCAGCAGTGAGCTGGGGGCCACCGGGGAGCTGTTTTTT. This chain connects TRBV25-1 to TRBJ2-2; possibly TRBD1 for D (6 bases). This CDR3 is built from 14 residues. The V gene's germline CDR1 is MGHDK and CDR2 SYGVNS. Trimming took 3 bases from V and 4 from J, leaving 9 bases between them.